Listed below are T cell receptor beta chains from one sample, sequenced in a study of vaccination effects on CD4 cells after COVID-19. No cognate antigen is known for these TCRs. Repertoires were generated with immunoSEQ multiplex PCR, while TCRdb's copy carries only in-frame clones and drops some. The sample records about 63,000 clones, less than 80% being singletons. Sequenced material: CD4+ T cells from PBMCs cultured with HCoV-OC43 spike peptides, taken before COVID-19 vaccination. These receptors came from a human donor who received a COVID-19 vaccine. CDR3s include the opening cysteine and the closing phenylalanine or tryptophan. The D gene is left open where the match is weak. For some rows the clone size is stated as once, few or many, or as a class when expanded; others skip it.

>.|TRBV5-4|TRBJ1-2|.
CASSLVGSNYGYTF
TGTGCCAGCAGCTTGGTAGGGTCTAACTATGGCTACACCTTC
>.|TRBV3-1/TRBV3-2|TRBJ2-1|.
CASSQDYGVHNEQFF
TGTGCCAGCAGCCAAGATTACGGGGTTCACAATGAGCAGTTCTTC
>TRBD1|TRBV2|TRBJ1-6|.
CASRVGTGVPLHF
TGTGCCAGCAGAGTAGGGACAGGGGTCCCCCTCCACTTT
>.|TRBV6-5|TRBJ1-5|.
CASSSLGDNQPQHF
TGTGCCAGCAGTAGCCTGGGTGACAATCAGCCCCAGCATTTT
>.|TRBV5-4|TRBJ1-1|.
CASSSSRDTYTEAFF
TGTGCCAGCAGCTCGTCCCGGGACACCTACACTGAAGCTTTCTTT
>TRBD2|TRBV27|TRBJ2-5|.
CASSPWAGAGGRETQYF
TGTGCCAGCAGCCCTTGGGCCGGAGCGGGGGGACGAGAGACCCAGTACTTC
>TRBD2|TRBV7-2|TRBJ2-2|.
CASSFRGSSGGGTGELFF
TGTGCCAGCAGCTTCCGAGGCTCGAGCGGGGGGGGGACCGGGGAGCTGTTTTTT
>.|TRBV12-3/TRBV12-4|TRBJ1-2|few
CASSLEGYGYTF
TGTGCCAGCAGTTTAGAAGGGTATGGCTACACCTTC
>TRBD1|TRBV11-2|TRBJ1-5|.
CASSLGRQGRQPQHF
TGTGCCAGCAGCTTAGGAAGACAGGGGAGACAGCCCCAGCATTTT
>.|TRBV20-1|TRBJ2-2|.
CSASYGALTGELFF
TGCAGTGCTAGTTACGGGGCTCTGACCGGGGAGCTGTTTTTT
>.|TRBV2|TRBJ1-1|.
CASSEISMNTEAFF
TGTGCCAGCAGTGAGATCTCCATGAACACTGAAGCTTTCTTT
>TRBD1|TRBV2|TRBJ2-5|.
CASSGGQNQETQYF
TGTGCCAGCAGTGGGGGACAGAACCAAGAGACCCAGTACTTC
>TRBD2|TRBV3-1/TRBV3-2|TRBJ2-1|.
CASSLDGTRGHNEQFF
TGTGCCAGCAGCTTAGACGGGACTAGGGGCCACAATGAGCAGTTCTTC
>.|TRBV5-1|TRBJ2-5|.
CASSLGDTEETQYF
TGCGCCAGCAGCTTGGGGGACACTGAAGAGACCCAGTACTTC
>TRBD1|TRBV19|TRBJ2-5|.
CASNTGQGQTQYF
TGTGCCAGTAACACTGGACAGGGACAGACCCAGTACTTC
>.|TRBV7-3|TRBJ2-1|few
CASSLRHNEQFF
TGTGCCAGCAGCTTACGACACAATGAGCAGTTCTTC